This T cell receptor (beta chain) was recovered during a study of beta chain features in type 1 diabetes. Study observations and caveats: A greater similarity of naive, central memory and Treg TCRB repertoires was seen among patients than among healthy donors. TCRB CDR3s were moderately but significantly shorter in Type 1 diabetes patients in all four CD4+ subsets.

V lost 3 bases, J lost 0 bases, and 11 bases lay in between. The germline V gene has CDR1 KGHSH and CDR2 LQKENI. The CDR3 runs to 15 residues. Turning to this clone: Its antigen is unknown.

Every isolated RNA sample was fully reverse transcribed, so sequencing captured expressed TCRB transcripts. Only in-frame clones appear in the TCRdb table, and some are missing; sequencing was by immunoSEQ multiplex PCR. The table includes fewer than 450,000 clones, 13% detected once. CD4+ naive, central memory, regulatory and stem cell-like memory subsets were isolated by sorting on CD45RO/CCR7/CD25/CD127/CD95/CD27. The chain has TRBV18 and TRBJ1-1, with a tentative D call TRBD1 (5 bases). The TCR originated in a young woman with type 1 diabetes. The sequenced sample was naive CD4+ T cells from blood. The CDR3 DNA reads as TGTGCCAGCTCACCTACGACGACAGTGAACACTGAAGCTTTCTTT. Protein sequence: CASSPTTTVNTEAFF.